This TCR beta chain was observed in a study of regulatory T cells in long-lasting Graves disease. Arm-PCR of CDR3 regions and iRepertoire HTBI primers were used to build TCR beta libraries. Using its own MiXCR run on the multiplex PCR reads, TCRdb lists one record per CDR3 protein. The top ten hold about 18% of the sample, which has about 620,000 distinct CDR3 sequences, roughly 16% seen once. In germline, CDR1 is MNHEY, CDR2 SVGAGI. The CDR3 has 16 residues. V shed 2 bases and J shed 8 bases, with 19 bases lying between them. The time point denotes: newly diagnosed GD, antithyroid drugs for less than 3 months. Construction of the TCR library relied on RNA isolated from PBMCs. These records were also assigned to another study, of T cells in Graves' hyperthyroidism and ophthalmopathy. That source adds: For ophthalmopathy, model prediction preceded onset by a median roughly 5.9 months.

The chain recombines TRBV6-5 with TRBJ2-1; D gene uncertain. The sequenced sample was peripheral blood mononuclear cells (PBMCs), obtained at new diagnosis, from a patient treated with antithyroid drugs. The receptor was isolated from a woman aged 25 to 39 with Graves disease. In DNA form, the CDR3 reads TGTGCCAGCAGTTACACACCGGAGCTAGGAGTCCATGAGCAGTTCTTC. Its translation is CASSYTPELGVHEQFF.